The rows below give T cell receptor beta chains drawn from one sample of a study of blood T cells in healthy people across ages. TCRdb reanalysed the 5' RACE reads using MiXCR and keeps one entry per CDR3 protein. Among roughly 2 million distinct CDR3 sequences, around 48% were seen once, and the ten largest hold less than 2.5%. What was sequenced was blood. Source of these receptors: a woman aged 40 to 50 in good health. The conserved cysteine and the conserved F or W are not part of the CDR3 here. Clone size is stated in some rows and not others, as once, few, many or a class when expanded.

TRBJ2-1	few	TRBV29-1	12	SVEGTGAYNEQF
TRBJ2-3	-	TRBV7-2	14	ASSQKTGASTDTQY
TRBJ2-1	-	TRBV28	14	ASSLSGGLESGEQF
TRBJ2-1	-	TRBV24-1	10	ATSRGPYEQF
TRBJ2-4	-	TRBV29-1	16	SVEEGSPGQGAKNIQY
TRBJ1-2	-	TRBV5-6	12	ASSTYDRNYGYT
TRBJ2-3	-	TRBV4-1	15	ASSQGRQGVSTDTQY
TRBJ2-1	-	TRBV7-2	13	ACSSGSRNYNEQF
TRBJ1-4	-	TRBV4-2	13	ASSQDQVANEKLF
TRBJ2-5	-	TRBV18	12	ASSTGSGRETQY
TRBJ2-3	-	TRBV5-5	13	ASSHFFVVADTQY
TRBJ2-3	-	TRBV25-1	12	ASSDTGSFYTQY
TRBJ2-3	-	TRBV4-1	16	ASSQAGLAGAFTDTQY
TRBJ2-1	-	TRBV3-1	18	ASSQVRELAGRILNNEQF
TRBJ1-2	-	TRBV18	13	ASSPVQGVLYGYT
TRBJ2-7	-	TRBV7-2	12	ASSLGQGVREQY
-	once	TRBV6-2/TRBV6-3	12	ASSYVDRNYEQY
TRBJ2-3	-	TRBV24-1	15	ATSDLSTTDSRNTQY
TRBJ2-3	-	TRBV7-3	11	ASSLYRTDTQY
TRBJ1-2	once	TRBV20-1	14	SAREGAIRTQYGYT
TRBJ2-4	-	TRBV6-4	18	ASSDSGVLTILLSKNIQY
-	-	TRBV28	10	ASRVGSRTQF
TRBJ1-2	-	TRBV27	13	ASSPSGPLSYGYT
TRBJ1-4	-	TRBV15	15	ATSRDYPATTNEKLF
TRBJ2-7	-	TRBV29-1	13	SVEESGTGPYGQY
TRBJ2-5	-	TRBV28	13	ASSLLAELLETQY
TRBJ2-4	-	TRBV6-2/TRBV6-3	16	ASSYYQGSGVAKNIQY
TRBJ2-7	-	TRBV5-1	10	ASILGVNEQY
TRBJ1-4	-	TRBV5-1	15	ASSLDKDSRGGEKLF
TRBJ1-6	-	TRBV5-4	13	ASSRGQVYNSPLH
TRBJ2-3	-	TRBV20-1	14	SARGQDRASTDTQY
TRBJ2-3	few	TRBV12-3/TRBV12-4	12	ASSLGQSGDTQY
TRBJ2-1	-	TRBV7-2	14	ASSPPGHPTYNEQF
TRBJ2-1	-	TRBV20-1	11	SAIEGGYNEQF
TRBJ2-1	-	TRBV12-3/TRBV12-4	13	ASSHSGLRYNEQF
TRBJ2-3	-	TRBV5-1	12	ASRWGGTTDTQY
TRBJ1-5	few	TRBV7-2	15	ASSLRAGRGGNQPQH
TRBJ2-5	few	TRBV9	12	ASSASGLQETQY
TRBJ2-5	few	TRBV28	11	ASSLGTVGTQY
TRBJ2-7	few	TRBV4-3	12	ASSQVQANYEQY
TRBJ2-1	few	TRBV5-1	14	ASSFSGTPVGNEQF
TRBJ2-3	-	TRBV11-2	14	ASRGDSGYTTDTQY
TRBJ2-1	-	TRBV7-3	14	ASSSEGGSSYNEQF
TRBJ2-1	few	TRBV4-3	14	ASSQGLGGRGYEQF
TRBJ2-3	-	TRBV28	12	ASRIRDFTDTQY